Listed below are T cell receptor beta chains from one sample, sequenced in a study of post-analysis software for immune sequencing data. TCRdb redid the calling of the PCR reads with MiXCR, one entry per CDR3 protein. There are 650,000 to 900,000 distinct CDR3 sequences in the sample; under 60% occur only once, and roughly 4.9% lies in the top ten. Material: blood. These receptors all come from a girl between 10 and 17 years old with multiple sclerosis. CDR3s include the opening cysteine and the closing phenylalanine or tryptophan. D genes are given only for firm matches. Rows give clone size only sometimes, using once, few, many, or a class for an expanded clone.

j_gene | v_gene | d_gene | abundance | CDR3nt | CDR3aa
TRBJ1-1 | TRBV5-1 | - | few | TGCGCCAGCAGCTCGCACACTGAAGCTTTCTTT | CASSSHTEAFF
TRBJ2-1 | TRBV5-1 | TRBD2 | - | TGCGCCAGCAGCTTTGTAGCGGGAGGCACATACAATGAGCAGTTCTTC | CASSFVAGGTYNEQFF
TRBJ2-3 | TRBV5-1 | - | - | TGCGCCAGCAGCTTCGACATAGATACGCAGTATTTT | CASSFDIDTQYF
TRBJ1-4 | TRBV5-6 | - | - | TGTGCCAGCAGCTTGAGGGCAGGTGAAAAACGGTTTTTT | CASSLRAGEKRFF
TRBJ2-5 | TRBV7-2 | - | - | TGTGCCAGCAGCTTAGCTGTGAGGGAGGTGGAGCAGTACTTC | CASSLAVREVEQYF
TRBJ2-7 | TRBV27 | TRBD1 | - | TGTGCCAGCAGTACAAGACAGGGGGCGGTCGACGAGCAGTACTTC | CASSTRQGAVDEQYF
TRBJ2-1 | TRBV12-5 | - | few | TGTGCTAGTGGTTTGCCCCCCCATGAGCAGTTCTTC | CASGLPPHEQFF
TRBJ2-3 | TRBV4-1 | - | - | TGCGCCAGCAGCCCTGAGGCGGCGTGGACAGATACGCAGTATTTT | CASSPEAAWTDTQYF
TRBJ2-5 | TRBV20-1 | TRBD2 | - | TGCAGTGCTAGAGTCAGCACCCAACTAGCGGGGAACCAAGAGACCCAGTACTTC | CSARVSTQLAGNQETQYF
TRBJ2-5 | TRBV7-2 | TRBD1 | few | TGTGCCAGCAGCTTAGTAGGACAGGGGAGGCAAGAGACCCAGTACTTC | CASSLVGQGRQETQYF
TRBJ2-7 | TRBV20-1 | TRBD1 | - | TGCAGTGCCAACCGGGACAGCACCTACGAGCAGTACTTC | CSANRDSTYEQYF